These T cell receptor beta chains were read from a single sample in a study of CD4 and CD8 cells across lung adenocarcinoma regions. From the PCR reads, TCRdb called clonotypes with MiXCR, one entry per CDR3 protein. Among around 16,000 distinct CDR3 sequences, roughly 51% were seen once, and the ten largest hold 32%. The specimen was CD8+ T cells from the center of a lung tumor. The receptors derive from a female donor with lung adenocarcinoma. The CD4 and CD8 labels of this study may be unreliable. CDR3s include the opening cysteine and the closing phenylalanine or tryptophan. D genes are given only for firm matches. Clone size is given for some rows only: seen once, a few or many times, or a class if the clone is expanded.

j_call: TRBJ2-1; d_call: .; clone_size: medium-sized; v_call: TRBV4-1; cdr3_aa: CASSQGSEAADEQFF; cdr3_nt: TGCGCCAGCAGCCAGGGGTCGGAGGCCGCGGATGAGCAGTTCTTC
j_call: TRBJ2-1; d_call: TRBD2; clone_size: .; v_call: TRBV6-1; cdr3_aa: CASRGSGGPDKETQYF; cdr3_nt: TGTGCCAGCAGGGGTAGCGGGGGCCCAGACAAAGAGACCCAGTATTTC
j_call: TRBJ2-7; d_call: TRBD1; clone_size: medium-sized; v_call: TRBV6-1; cdr3_aa: CASSDRGWNEQYF; cdr3_nt: TGTGCCAGCAGTGACAGGGGGTGGAACGAGCAGTACTTC
j_call: TRBJ2-7; d_call: .; clone_size: .; v_call: TRBV7-2; cdr3_aa: CASSTYYEQYF; cdr3_nt: TGTGCCAGCAGCACATACTACGAGCAGTACTTC
j_call: TRBJ1-2; d_call: .; clone_size: once; v_call: TRBV6-1; cdr3_aa: CASSERFGGSHYGYTF; cdr3_nt: TGTGCCAGCAGTGAAAGGTTCGGGGGCAGCCACTATGGCTACACCTTC
j_call: TRBJ1-1; d_call: TRBD1; clone_size: .; v_call: TRBV6-5; cdr3_aa: CASSYAGQGRAEAFF; cdr3_nt: TGTGCCAGCAGTTATGCGGGACAGGGGAGGGCTGAAGCTTTCTTT
j_call: TRBJ2-7; d_call: TRBD2; clone_size: .; v_call: TRBV6-1; cdr3_aa: CASRLGATSGDSSYEQYF; cdr3_nt: TGTGCCAGCAGGCTGGGGGCGACTAGCGGGGATAGCTCCTACGAGCAGTACTTC
j_call: TRBJ2-1; d_call: TRBD1; clone_size: many; v_call: TRBV6-4; cdr3_aa: CASSRTGEGDEQFF; cdr3_nt: TGTGCCAGCAGTCGGACAGGGGAAGGAGATGAGCAGTTCTTC
j_call: TRBJ1-5; d_call: .; clone_size: many; v_call: TRBV6-1; cdr3_aa: CASSERADLKYSNQPQHF; cdr3_nt: TGTGCCAGCAGTGAAAGGGCCGACCTGAAGTATAGCAATCAGCCCCAGCATTTT
j_call: TRBJ2-5; d_call: .; clone_size: .; v_call: TRBV6-1; cdr3_aa: CASCRRLGGAVTDTQYF; cdr3_nt: TGTGCCAGTTGTCGGCGACTAGGGGGGGCTGTCACAGATACCCAGTATTTC
j_call: TRBJ2-5; d_call: .; clone_size: large; v_call: TRBV6-1; cdr3_aa: CASSTTVWGTQYF; cdr3_nt: TGTGCCAGCAGTACCACGGTTTGGGGGACCCAGTACTTC
j_call: TRBJ2-3; d_call: .; clone_size: .; v_call: TRBV6-1; cdr3_aa: CASGNGGRGKETQYF; cdr3_nt: TGTGCCAGCGGCAACGGGGGTAGGGGCAAAGAGACGCAGTATTTT
j_call: TRBJ2-1; d_call: TRBD2; clone_size: .; v_call: TRBV5-1; cdr3_aa: CASSLGLAGGYNEQFF; cdr3_nt: TGCGCCAGCAGCTTGGGACTAGCGGGGGGATACAATGAGCAGTTCTTC
j_call: TRBJ2-3; d_call: .; clone_size: .; v_call: TRBV6-1; cdr3_aa: CASSVPGLAFEDTQYF; cdr3_nt: TGTGCCAGCAGTGTTCCGGGACTCGCCTTTGAAGATACGCAGTATTTT
j_call: TRBJ2-5; d_call: .; clone_size: .; v_call: TRBV6-5; cdr3_aa: CASSYASGAQETQYF; cdr3_nt: TGTGCCAGCAGTTACGCGAGCGGAGCCCAAGAGACCCAGTACTTC
j_call: TRBJ2-3; d_call: TRBD2; clone_size: many; v_call: TRBV6-2/TRBV6-3; cdr3_aa: CASSYDLGLADRTDTQYF; cdr3_nt: TGTGCCAGCAGTTACGACCTGGGACTAGCGGATCGCACAGATACGCAGTATTTT
j_call: TRBJ2-5; d_call: .; clone_size: .; v_call: TRBV9; cdr3_aa: CASSVVGSGSETQYF; cdr3_nt: TGTGCCAGCAGCGTAGTGGGGTCGGGGTCTGAGACCCAGTACTTC
j_call: TRBJ2-3; d_call: TRBD2; clone_size: once; v_call: TRBV6-1; cdr3_aa: CASGGSGDRATETQYF; cdr3_nt: TGTGCCAGCGGGGGTAGCGGGGACCGAGCCACAGAGACGCAGTATTTC
j_call: TRBJ1-2; d_call: .; clone_size: .; v_call: TRBV6-5; cdr3_aa: CASSYQRVGGSLYGYTF; cdr3_nt: TGTGCCAGCAGTTACCAGCGAGTAGGAGGCTCTCTCTATGGCTACACCTTC
j_call: TRBJ2-3; d_call: TRBD1; clone_size: .; v_call: TRBV6-1; cdr3_aa: CASRWRGGKDTQYF; cdr3_nt: TGTGCCAGCCGGTGGAGAGGGGGCAAAGATACTCAGTATTTC
j_call: TRBJ2-5; d_call: .; clone_size: .; v_call: TRBV27; cdr3_aa: CAGSGGRVQETQYF; cdr3_nt: TGTGCGGGCAGTGGGGGCCGGGTCCAAGAGACGCAGTACTTC
j_call: TRBJ2-5; d_call: TRBD1; clone_size: .; v_call: TRBV6-1; cdr3_aa: CASSPEWTGLGEQYF; cdr3_nt: TGTGCCAGCAGCCCAGAATGGACAGGCCTTGGGGAGCAGTACTTC
j_call: TRBJ2-5; d_call: TRBD1; clone_size: .; v_call: TRBV11-3; cdr3_aa: CASSPYRQGAQETQYF; cdr3_nt: TGTGCCAGCAGCCCTTATAGACAGGGAGCCCAAGAGACCCAGTACTTC
j_call: TRBJ2-5; d_call: .; clone_size: .; v_call: TRBV29-1; cdr3_aa: CSVAEKETQYF; cdr3_nt: TGCAGCGTTGCTGAAAAAGAGACCCAGTACTTC
j_call: TRBJ1-2; d_call: TRBD1; clone_size: few; v_call: TRBV6-1; cdr3_aa: CATVFPGGHNRGYTF; cdr3_nt: TGTGCCACTGTTTTCCCAGGGGGACATAATAGGGGCTACACCTTC
j_call: TRBJ2-3; d_call: .; clone_size: .; v_call: TRBV6-1; cdr3_aa: CASSATGHRTKNTQYF; cdr3_nt: TGTGCCAGCAGTGCTACGGGGCACCGAACCAAAAATACGCAGTATTTC
j_call: TRBJ2-1; d_call: TRBD2; clone_size: .; v_call: TRBV10-1; cdr3_aa: CASSVTSGSEDEQFF; cdr3_nt: TGCGCCAGCAGTGTAACTAGCGGGAGTGAGGATGAGCAGTTCTTC
j_call: TRBJ2-3; d_call: TRBD2; clone_size: .; v_call: TRBV4-2; cdr3_aa: CASSQDSSGGGGDTQYF; cdr3_nt: TGTGCCAGCAGCCAAGATTCGAGCGGGGGTGGTGGAGATACGCAGTATTTT
j_call: TRBJ1-2; d_call: .; clone_size: .; v_call: TRBV27; cdr3_aa: CASSLGPPDVLGGNTGYIF; cdr3_nt: TGTGCCAGCAGTTTAGGCCCTCCGGACGTCTTAGGGGGTAACACTGGCTACATCTTT
j_call: TRBJ1-1; d_call: .; clone_size: many; v_call: TRBV10-1; cdr3_aa: CATSIGGNTEAFF; cdr3_nt: TGCGCCACGTCGATTGGGGGGAACACTGAAGCTTTCTTT
j_call: TRBJ2-3; d_call: .; clone_size: once; v_call: TRBV6-1; cdr3_aa: CASGSGLSARNTQYF; cdr3_nt: TGTGCCAGCGGGTCGGGGCTGAGCGCCAGAAATACTCAGTATTTC
j_call: TRBJ2-5; d_call: TRBD1; clone_size: few; v_call: TRBV30; cdr3_aa: CAWGLGQGRVTQYF; cdr3_nt: TGTGCCTGGGGACTTGGACAGGGCCGGGTGACCCAGTACTTC
j_call: TRBJ1-1; d_call: .; clone_size: few; v_call: TRBV14; cdr3_aa: CASSQGGPEAFF; cdr3_nt: TGTGCCAGCAGCCAGGGGGGCCCTGAAGCTTTCTTT
j_call: TRBJ2-1; d_call: TRBD2; clone_size: .; v_call: TRBV10-1; cdr3_aa: CASSEGTSGVNEQFF; cdr3_nt: TGCGCCAGCAGTGAGGGTACTAGCGGGGTCAATGAGCAGTTCTTC
j_call: TRBJ2-5; d_call: TRBD2; clone_size: few; v_call: TRBV10-1; cdr3_aa: CASSETMGLAGAEETQYF; cdr3_nt: TGCGCCAGCAGTGAAACTATGGGACTAGCGGGAGCTGAAGAGACCCAGTACTTC